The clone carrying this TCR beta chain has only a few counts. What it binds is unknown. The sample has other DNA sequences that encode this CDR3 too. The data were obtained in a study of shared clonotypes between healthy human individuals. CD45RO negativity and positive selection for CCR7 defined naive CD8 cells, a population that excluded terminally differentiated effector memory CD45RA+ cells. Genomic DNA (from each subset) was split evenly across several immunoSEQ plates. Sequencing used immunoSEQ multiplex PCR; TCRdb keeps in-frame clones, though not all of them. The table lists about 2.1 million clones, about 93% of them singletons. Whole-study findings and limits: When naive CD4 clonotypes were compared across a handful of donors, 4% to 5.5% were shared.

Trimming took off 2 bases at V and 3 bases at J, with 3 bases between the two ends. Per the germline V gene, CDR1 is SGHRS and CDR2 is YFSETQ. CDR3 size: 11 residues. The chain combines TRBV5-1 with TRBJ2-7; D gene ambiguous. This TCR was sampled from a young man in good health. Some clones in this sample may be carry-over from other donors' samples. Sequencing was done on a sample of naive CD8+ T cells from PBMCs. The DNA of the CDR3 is TGCGCCAGCAGCTTAAACTACGAGCAGTACTTC. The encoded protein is CASSLNYEQYF.